Listed here is a single T cell receptor beta chain. The antigen remains unidentified. The data derive from a study of cytomegalovirus exposure and HLA in healthy donors. Study results and limitations: The study recorded 160 or so TCR beta chains that were cytomegalovirus-associated.

The donors were in the approximately 120-subject validation cohort; that cohort was separate from the approximately 670-subject first cohort. Some clones are missing from TCRdb's copy, which holds only in-frame ones; the method was immunoSEQ multiplex PCR. Of about 220,000 clones listed, around 88% are singletons. Trimming pared 5 bases from V and 0 bases from J, leaving 5 bases between. This CDR3 spans 14 amino acids. Germline assignment: CDR1 MDHEN and CDR2 SYDVKM. This clonotype was sampled from a woman aged 18-29 years in good health and CMV-seronegative. Sample: PBMCs. This chain joins TRBV28 and TRBJ2-6; D ambiguous. The CDR3 reads CASSISSGANVLTF. In DNA form, the CDR3 reads TGTGCCAGCAGTATTAGCTCTGGGGCCAACGTCCTGACTTTC. Full variable domain (outside the CDR3, taken from reference TRBV28 and TRBJ2-6): DVKVTQSSRYLVKRTGEKVFLECVQDMDHENMFWYRQDPGLGLRLIYFSYDVKMKEKGDIPEGYSVSREKKERFSLILESASTNQTSMYLCASSISSGANVLTFGAGSRLTVL.